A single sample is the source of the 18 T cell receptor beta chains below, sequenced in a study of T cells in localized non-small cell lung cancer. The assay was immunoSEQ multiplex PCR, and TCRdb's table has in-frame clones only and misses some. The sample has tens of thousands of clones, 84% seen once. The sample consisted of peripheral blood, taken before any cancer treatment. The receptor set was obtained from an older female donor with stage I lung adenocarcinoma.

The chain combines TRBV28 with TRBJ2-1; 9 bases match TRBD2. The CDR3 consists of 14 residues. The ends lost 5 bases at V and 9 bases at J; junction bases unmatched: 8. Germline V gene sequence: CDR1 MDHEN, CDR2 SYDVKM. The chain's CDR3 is CASSAPGLASEQFF. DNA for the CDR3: TGTGCCAGCAGTGCACCGGGACTAGCTAGTGAGCAGTTCTTC. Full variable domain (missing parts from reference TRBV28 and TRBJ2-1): DVKVTQSSRYLVKRTGEKVFLECVQDMDHENMFWYRQDPGLGLRLIYFSYDVKMKEKGDIPEGYSVSREKKERFSLILESASTNQTSMYLCASSAPGLASEQFFGPGTRLTVL.

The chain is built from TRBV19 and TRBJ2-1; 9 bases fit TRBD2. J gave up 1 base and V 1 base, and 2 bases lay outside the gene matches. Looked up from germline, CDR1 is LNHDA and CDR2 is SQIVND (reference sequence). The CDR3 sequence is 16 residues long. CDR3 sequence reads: CASSIGGGGSYNEQFF. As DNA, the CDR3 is TGTGCCAGTAGTATAGGCGGGGGGGGTTCCTACAATGAGCAGTTCTTC.

CDR3 coding DNA: TGTGCCAGCAGCTTAGCGACTAGCGGGGGCCAAGAGACCCAGTACTTC. This gives the protein CASSLATSGGQETQYF. The chain is built from TRBV7-2 and TRBJ2-5, with 12 bases matching TRBD2. Germline-derived CDR1 and CDR2 are SGHTA and FQGNSA. Trimming cost V 0 bases and J 1 base; bases outside gene matches: 0. CDR3 length equals 16 residues.

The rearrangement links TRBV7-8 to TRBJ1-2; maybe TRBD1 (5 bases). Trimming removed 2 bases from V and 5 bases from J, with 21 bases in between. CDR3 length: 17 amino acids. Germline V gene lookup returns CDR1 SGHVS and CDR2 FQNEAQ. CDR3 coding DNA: TGTGCCAGCAGCTTACTTGGGGCAGGGCCCAACGGGTATGGCTACACCTTC. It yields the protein CASSLLGAGPNGYGYTF.

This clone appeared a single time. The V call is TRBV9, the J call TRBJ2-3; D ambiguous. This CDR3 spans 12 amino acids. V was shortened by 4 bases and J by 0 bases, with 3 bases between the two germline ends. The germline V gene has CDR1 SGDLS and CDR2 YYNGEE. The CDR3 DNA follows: TGTGCCAGCAGCTCAAGCACAGATACGCAGTATTTT. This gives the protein CASSSSTDTQYF.

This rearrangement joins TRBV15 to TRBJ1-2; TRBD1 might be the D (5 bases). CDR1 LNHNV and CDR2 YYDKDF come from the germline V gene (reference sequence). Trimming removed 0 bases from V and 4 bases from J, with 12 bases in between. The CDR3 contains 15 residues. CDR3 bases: TGTGCCACCAGCAGAGAGGGGTCAGGGATCTATGGCTACACCTTC. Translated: CATSREGSGIYGYTF. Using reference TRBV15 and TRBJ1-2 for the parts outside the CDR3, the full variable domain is DAMVIQNPRYQVTQFGKPVTLSCSQTLNHNVMYWYQQKSSQAPKLLFHYYDKDFNNEADTPDNFQSRRPNTSFCFLDIRSPGLGDTAMYLCATSREGSGIYGYTFGSGTRLTVV.

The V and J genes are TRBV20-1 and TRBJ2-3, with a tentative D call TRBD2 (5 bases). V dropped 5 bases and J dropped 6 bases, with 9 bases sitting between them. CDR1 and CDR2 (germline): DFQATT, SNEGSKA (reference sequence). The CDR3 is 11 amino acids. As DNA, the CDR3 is TGCAGTGCTCCCTTAGCGGATACGCAGTATTTT. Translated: CSAPLADTQYF.

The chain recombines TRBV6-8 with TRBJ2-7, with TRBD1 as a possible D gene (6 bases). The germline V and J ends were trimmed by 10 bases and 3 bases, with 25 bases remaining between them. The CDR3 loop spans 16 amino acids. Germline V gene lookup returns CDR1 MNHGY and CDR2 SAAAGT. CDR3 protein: CANEKGFSGTLYEQYF. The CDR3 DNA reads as TGTGCCAACGAAAAAGGATTCTCCGGGACACTCTACGAGCAGTACTTC.

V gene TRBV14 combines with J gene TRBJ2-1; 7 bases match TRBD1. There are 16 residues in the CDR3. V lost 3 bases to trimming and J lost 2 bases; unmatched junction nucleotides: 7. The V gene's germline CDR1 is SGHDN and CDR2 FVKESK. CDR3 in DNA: TGTGCCAGCAGCCAGGACCCGGGACAGACCTACAATGAGCAGTTCTTC. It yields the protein CASSQDPGQTYNEQFF.

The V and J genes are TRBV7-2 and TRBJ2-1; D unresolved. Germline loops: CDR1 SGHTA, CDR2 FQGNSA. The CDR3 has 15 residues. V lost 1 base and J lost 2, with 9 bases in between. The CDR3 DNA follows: TGTGCCAGCAGCTTAGTAGGTTGGGCCTACAATGAGCAGTTCTTC. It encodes CASSLVGWAYNEQFF.

The CDR3 here is CASSLQVYSNQPQHF. The CDR3, as DNA: TGCGCCAGCAGCCTACAGGTTTATAGCAATCAGCCCCAGCATTTT. This chain uses TRBV4-1 with TRBJ1-5; D possibly corresponds to TRBD1 (5 bases). This CDR3 has 15 amino acids. Germline values: CDR1 MGHRA, CDR2 YSYEKL. Trimming took off 4 bases at V and 0 bases at J, with 10 bases between the two ends.

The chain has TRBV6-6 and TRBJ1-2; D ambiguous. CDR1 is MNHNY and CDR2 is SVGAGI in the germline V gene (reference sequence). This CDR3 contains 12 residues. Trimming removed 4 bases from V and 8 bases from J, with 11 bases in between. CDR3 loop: CASSSPDGGYTF. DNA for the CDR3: TGTGCCAGCAGTTCTCCCGACGGGGGCTACACCTTC.

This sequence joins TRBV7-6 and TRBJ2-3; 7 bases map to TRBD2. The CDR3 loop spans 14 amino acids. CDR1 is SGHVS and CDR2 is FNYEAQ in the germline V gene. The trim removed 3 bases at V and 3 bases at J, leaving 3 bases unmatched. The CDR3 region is CASSFGGGTDTQYF. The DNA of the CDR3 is TGTGCCAGCAGCTTTGGCGGGGGAACAGATACGCAGTATTTT.

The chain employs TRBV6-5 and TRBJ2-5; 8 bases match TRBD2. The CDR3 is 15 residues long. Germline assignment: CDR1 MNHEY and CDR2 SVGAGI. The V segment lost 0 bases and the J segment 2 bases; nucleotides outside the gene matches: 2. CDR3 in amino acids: CASSYSLAAQETQYF. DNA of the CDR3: TGTGCCAGCAGTTACTCACTAGCGGCTCAAGAGACCCAGTACTTC.

CDR3 in DNA: TGTGCCAGCAGACGGACAGGGAGAGGTGGTGAAGCTTTCTTT. This translates into CASRRTGRGGEAFF. The chain carries TRBV25-1 and TRBJ1-1; 8 bases are shared with TRBD1. The V segment lost 6 bases and the J segment 7 bases; nucleotides outside the gene matches: 10. The CDR3 is 14 amino acids. Looked up from germline, CDR1 is MGHDK and CDR2 is SYGVNS.

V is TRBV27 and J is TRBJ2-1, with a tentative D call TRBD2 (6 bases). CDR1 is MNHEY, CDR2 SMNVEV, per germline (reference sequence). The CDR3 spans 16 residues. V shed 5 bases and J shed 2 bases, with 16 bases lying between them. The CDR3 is CASSPFTGATYNEQFF. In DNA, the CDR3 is TGTGCCAGCAGTCCGTTCACGGGAGCAACCTACAATGAGCAGTTCTTC.

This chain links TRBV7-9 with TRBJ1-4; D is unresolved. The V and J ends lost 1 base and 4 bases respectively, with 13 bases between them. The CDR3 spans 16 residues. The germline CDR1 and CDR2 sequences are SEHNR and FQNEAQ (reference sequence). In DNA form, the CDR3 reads TGTGCCAGCAGCTTAGGTTTGGGCGACCATAATGAAAAACTGTTTTTT. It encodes CASSLGLGDHNEKLFF.

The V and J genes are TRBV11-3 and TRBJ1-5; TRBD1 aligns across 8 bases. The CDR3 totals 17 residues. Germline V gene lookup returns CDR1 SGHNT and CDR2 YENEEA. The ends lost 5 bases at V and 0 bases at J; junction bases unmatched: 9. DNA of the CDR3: TGTGCCAGCAGCCCAATGGACAGGGCATATAGCAATCAGCCCCAGCATTTT. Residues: CASSPMDRAYSNQPQHF.